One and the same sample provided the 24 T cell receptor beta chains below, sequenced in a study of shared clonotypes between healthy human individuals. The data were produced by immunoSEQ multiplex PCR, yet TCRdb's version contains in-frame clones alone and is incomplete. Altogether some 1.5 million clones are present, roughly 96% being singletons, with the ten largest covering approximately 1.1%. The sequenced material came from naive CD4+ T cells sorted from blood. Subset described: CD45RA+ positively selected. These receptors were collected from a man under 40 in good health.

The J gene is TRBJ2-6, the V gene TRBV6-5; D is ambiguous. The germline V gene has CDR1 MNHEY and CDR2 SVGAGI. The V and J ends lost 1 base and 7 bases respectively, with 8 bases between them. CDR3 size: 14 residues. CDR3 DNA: TGTGCCAGCAGTTACTTGCCAGGAGCCAACGTCCTGACTTTC. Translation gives CASSYLPGANVLTF.

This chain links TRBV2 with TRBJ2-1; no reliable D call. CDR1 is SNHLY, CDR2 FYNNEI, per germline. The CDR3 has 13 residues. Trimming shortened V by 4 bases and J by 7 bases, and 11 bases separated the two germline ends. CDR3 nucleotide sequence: TGTGCCAGCAGTGGGGTCAGTGATAATGAGCAGTTCTTC. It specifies CASSGVSDNEQFF.

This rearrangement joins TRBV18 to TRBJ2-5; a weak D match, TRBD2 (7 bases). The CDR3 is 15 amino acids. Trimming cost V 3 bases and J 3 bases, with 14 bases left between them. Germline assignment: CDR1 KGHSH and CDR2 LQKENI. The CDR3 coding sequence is TGTGCCAGCTCACCGGGAGGGGCAGGGGAAGAGACCCAGTACTTC. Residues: CASSPGGAGEETQYF.

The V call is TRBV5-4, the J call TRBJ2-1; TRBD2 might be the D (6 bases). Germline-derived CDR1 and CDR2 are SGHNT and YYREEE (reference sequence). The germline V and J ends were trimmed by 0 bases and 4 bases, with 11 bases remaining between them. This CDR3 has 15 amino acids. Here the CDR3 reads CASSLVSGVYNEQFF. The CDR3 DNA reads TGTGCCAGCAGCTTGGTTTCGGGAGTTTACAATGAGCAGTTCTTC.

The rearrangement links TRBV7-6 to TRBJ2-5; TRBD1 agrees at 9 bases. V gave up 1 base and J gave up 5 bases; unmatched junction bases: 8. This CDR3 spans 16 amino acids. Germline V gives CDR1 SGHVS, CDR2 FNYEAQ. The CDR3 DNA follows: TGTGCCAGCAGCTTAGGCACAGGGGGCTCGAGGGAGACCCAGTACTTC. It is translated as CASSLGTGGSRETQYF. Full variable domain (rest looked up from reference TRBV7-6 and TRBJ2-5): GAGVSQSPRYKVTKRGQDVALRCDPISGHVSLYWYRQALGQGPEFLTYFNYEAQQDKSGLPNDRFSAERPEGSISTLTIQRTEQRDSAMYRCASSLGTGGSRETQYFGPGTRLLVL.

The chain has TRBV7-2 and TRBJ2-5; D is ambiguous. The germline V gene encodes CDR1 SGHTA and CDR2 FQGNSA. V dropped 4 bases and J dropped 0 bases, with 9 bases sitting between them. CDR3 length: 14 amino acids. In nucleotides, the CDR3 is TGTGCCAGCAGCTCCCCCCGATACCAAGAGACCCAGTACTTC. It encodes CASSSPRYQETQYF.

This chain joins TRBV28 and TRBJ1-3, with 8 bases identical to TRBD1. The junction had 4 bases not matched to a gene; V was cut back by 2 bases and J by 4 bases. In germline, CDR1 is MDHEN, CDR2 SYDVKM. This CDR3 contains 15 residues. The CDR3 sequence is CASSLMTGAGNTIYF. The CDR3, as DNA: TGTGCCAGCAGTTTAATGACAGGGGCCGGAAACACCATATATTTT.

The CDR3: CSVRRSGELFF. The CDR3 region has the DNA TGCAGTGTCAGGAGGAGCGGGGAGCTGTTTTTT. The genes are TRBV20-1 and TRBJ2-2; weak D call: TRBD2 (5 bases). V lost 7 bases and J lost 7, with 10 bases in between. The CDR3 totals 11 residues. CDR1 is DFQATT, CDR2 SNEGSKA, per germline (reference sequence).

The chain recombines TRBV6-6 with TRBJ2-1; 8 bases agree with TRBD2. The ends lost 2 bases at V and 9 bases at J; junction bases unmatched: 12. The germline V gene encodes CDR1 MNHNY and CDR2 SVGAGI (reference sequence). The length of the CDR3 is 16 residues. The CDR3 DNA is TGTGCCAGCAGTTACAAGACTAGCGCACCTTTCGGTGAGCAGTTCTTC. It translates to CASSYKTSAPFGEQFF.

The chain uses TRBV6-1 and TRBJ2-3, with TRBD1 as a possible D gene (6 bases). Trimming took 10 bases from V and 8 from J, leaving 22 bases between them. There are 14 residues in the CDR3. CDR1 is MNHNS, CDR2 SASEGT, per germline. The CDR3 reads CATRRQVDMVTQYF. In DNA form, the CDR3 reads TGTGCCACCCGAAGACAGGTGGACATGGTTACGCAGTATTTT.

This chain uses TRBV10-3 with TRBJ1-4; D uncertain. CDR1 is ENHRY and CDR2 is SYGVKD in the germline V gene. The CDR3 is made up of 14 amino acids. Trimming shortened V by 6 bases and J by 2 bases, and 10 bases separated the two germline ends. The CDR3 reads CAIRADSTNEKLFF. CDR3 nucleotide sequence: TGTGCCATCAGGGCTGACTCGACTAATGAAAAACTGTTTTTT.

The CDR3 sequence: CASSKLGLENYEQYF. As DNA, the CDR3 is TGTGCCAGCAGCAAATTGGGACTAGAAAACTACGAGCAGTACTTC. The V gene is TRBV21-1, the J gene TRBJ2-7; the D call TRBD2 from the table was never checked on the DNA. TRBV21-1 corresponds to a pseudogene. The CDR3 runs 15 residues.

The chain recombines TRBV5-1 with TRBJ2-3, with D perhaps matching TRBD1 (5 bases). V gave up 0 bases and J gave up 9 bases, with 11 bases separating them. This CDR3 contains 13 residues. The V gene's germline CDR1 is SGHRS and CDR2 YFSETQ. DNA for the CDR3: TGCGCCAGCAGCTTGGGGGAAAAGGGGACGCAGTATTTT. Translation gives CASSLGEKGTQYF.

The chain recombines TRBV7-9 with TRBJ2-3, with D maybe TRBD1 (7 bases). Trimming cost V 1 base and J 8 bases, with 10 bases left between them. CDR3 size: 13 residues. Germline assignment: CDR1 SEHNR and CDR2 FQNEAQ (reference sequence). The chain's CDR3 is CASSLDRGGTQYF. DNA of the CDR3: TGTGCCAGCAGCTTAGACAGGGGAGGTACGCAGTATTTT.

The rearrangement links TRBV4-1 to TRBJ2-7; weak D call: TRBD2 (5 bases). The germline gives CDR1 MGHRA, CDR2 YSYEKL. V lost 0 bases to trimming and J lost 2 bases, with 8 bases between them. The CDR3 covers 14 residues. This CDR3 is CASSQEEGTYEQYF. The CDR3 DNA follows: TGCGCCAGCAGCCAAGAAGAGGGTACCTACGAGCAGTACTTC.

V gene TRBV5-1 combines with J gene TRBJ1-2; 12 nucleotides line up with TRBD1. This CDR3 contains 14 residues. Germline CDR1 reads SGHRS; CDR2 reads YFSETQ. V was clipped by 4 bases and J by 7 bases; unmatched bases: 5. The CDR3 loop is CASSAGTGGAGYTF. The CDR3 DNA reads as TGCGCCAGCAGCGCCGGGACAGGGGGCGCTGGCTACACCTTC.

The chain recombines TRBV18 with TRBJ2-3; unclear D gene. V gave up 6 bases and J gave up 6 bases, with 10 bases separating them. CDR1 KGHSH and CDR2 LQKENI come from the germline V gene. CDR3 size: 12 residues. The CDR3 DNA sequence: TGTGCCAGCTCTCCTAACGAGGATACGCAGTATTTT. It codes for CASSPNEDTQYF. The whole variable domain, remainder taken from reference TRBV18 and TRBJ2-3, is NAGVMQNPRHLVRRRGQEARLRCSPMKGHSHVYWYRQLPEEGLKFMVYLQKENIIDESGMPKERFSAEFPKEGPSILRIQQVVRGDSAAYFCASSPNEDTQYFGPGTRLTVL.

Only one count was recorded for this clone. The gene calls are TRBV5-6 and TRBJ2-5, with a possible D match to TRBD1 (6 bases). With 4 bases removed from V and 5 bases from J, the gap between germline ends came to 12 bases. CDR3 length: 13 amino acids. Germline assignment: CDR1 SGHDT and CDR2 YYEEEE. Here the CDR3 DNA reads TGTGCCAGCAGCGCAGCAGGGGCGGAGACCCAGTACTTC. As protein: CASSAAGAETQYF.

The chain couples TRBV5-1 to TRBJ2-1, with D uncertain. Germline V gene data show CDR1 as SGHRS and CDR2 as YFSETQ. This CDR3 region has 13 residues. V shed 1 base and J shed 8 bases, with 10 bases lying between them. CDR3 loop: CASSLIPSDEQFF. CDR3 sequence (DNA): TGCGCCAGCAGCTTGATCCCCTCCGATGAGCAGTTCTTC.

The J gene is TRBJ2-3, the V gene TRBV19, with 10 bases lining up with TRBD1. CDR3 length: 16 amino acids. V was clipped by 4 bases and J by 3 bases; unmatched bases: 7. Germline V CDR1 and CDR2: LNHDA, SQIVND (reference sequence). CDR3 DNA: TGTGCCAGTAGTAGGGAGACAGGGGGCGCGACAGATACGCAGTATTTT. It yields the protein CASSRETGGATDTQYF.

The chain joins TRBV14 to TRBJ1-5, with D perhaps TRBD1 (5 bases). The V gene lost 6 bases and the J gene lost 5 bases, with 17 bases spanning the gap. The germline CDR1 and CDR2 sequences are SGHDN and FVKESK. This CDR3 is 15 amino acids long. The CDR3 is CASRTLRGNDQPQHF. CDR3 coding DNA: TGTGCCAGCAGGACCCTTCGGGGGAACGATCAGCCCCAGCATTTT. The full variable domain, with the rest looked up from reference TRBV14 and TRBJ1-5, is EAGVTQFPSHSVIEKGQTVTLRCDPISGHDNLYWYRRVMGKEIKFLLHFVKESKQDESGMPNNRFLAERTGGTYSTLKVQPAELEDSGVYFCASRTLRGNDQPQHFGDGTRLSIL.

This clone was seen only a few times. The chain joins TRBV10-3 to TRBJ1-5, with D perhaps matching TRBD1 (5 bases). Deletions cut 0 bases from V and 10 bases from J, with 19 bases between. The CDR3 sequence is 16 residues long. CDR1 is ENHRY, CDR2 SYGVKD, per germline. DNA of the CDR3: TGTGCCATCAGTGAGTCAGGGACGCAGGGTTTCGTCCCCCAGCATTTT. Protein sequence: CAISESGTQGFVPQHF.

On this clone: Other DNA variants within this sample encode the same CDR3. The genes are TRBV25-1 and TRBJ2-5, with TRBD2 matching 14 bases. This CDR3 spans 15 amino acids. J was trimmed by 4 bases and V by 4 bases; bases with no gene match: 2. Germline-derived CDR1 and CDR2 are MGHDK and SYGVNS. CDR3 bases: TGTGCCAGCAGTGCGGGACTAGCGGGAGTAGAGACCCAGTACTTC. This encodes CASSAGLAGVETQYF.

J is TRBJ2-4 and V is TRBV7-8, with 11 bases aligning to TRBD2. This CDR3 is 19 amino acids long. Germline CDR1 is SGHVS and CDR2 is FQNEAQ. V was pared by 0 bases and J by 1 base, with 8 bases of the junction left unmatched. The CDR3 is CASSLALASGRRAKNIQYF. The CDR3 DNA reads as TGTGCCAGCAGCTTAGCGCTGGCTAGCGGGAGGCGCGCCAAAAACATTCAGTACTTC. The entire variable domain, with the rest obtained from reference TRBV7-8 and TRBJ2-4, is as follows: GAGVSQSPRYKVAKRGQDVALRCDPISGHVSLFWYQQALGQGPEFLTYFQNEAQLDKSGLPSDRFFAERPEGSVSTLKIQRTQQEDSAVYLCASSLALASGRRAKNIQYFGAGTRLSVL.